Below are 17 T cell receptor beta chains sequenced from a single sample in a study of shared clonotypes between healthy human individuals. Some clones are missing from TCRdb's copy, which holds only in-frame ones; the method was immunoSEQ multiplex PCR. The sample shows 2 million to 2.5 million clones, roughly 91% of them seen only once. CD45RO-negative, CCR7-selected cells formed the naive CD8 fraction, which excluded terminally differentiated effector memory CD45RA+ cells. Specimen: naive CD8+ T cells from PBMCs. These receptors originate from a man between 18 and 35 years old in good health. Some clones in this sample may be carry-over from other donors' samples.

The CDR3 region is CSVSQIPSESSYNEQFF. The CDR3 nucleotides read TGCAGCGTTTCCCAAATACCCTCTGAGAGCTCCTACAATGAGCAGTTCTTC. V gene TRBV29-1 combines with J gene TRBJ2-1; no clear D gene. Germline loops: CDR1 SQVTM, CDR2 ANQGSEA. The V end lost 5 bases, the J end lost 0 bases, and 20 bases lay between the germline ends. This CDR3 comprises 17 residues.

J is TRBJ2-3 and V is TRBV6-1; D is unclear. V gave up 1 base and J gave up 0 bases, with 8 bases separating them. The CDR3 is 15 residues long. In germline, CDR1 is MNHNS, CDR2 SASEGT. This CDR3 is CASSEGSGSTDTQYF. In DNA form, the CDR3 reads TGTGCCAGCAGTGAAGGGTCCGGGAGCACAGATACGCAGTATTTT.

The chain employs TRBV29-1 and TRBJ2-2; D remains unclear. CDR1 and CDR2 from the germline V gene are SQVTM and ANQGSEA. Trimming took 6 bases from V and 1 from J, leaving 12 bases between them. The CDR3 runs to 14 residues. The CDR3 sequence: CSVVDAQNTGELFF. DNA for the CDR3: TGCAGCGTGGTGGACGCCCAGAACACCGGGGAGCTGTTTTTT.

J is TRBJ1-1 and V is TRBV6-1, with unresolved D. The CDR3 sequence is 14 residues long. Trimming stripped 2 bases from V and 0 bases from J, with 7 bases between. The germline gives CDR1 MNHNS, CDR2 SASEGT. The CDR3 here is CASSEKYVNTEAFF. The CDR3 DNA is TGTGCCAGCAGTGAAAAGTACGTGAACACTGAAGCTTTCTTT.

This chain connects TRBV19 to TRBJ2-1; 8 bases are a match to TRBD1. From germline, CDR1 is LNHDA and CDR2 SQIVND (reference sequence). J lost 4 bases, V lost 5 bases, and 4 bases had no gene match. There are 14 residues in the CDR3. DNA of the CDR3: TGTGCCAGTAGTCCCTGGGACAGGTACAATGAGCAGTTCTTC. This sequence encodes CASSPWDRYNEQFF.

CDR3: CASSSFRGSGELFF. The DNA of the CDR3 is TGTGCCAGCAGTTCGTTTCGGGGCTCCGGGGAGCTGTTTTTT. The chain uses TRBV27 and TRBJ2-2, with D possibly called TRBD1 or TRBD2 (5 bases each). There are 14 residues in the CDR3. V lost 4 bases and J 6 bases, leaving 12 bases between the germline ends. In germline, CDR1 is MNHEY, CDR2 SMNVEV (reference sequence).

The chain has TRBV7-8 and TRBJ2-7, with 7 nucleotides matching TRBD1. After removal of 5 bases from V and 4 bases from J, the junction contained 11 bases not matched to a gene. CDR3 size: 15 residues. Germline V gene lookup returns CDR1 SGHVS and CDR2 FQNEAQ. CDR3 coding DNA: TGTGCCAGCAGCCCGAGGACAGGCAATGGATACGAGCAGTACTTC. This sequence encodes CASSPRTGNGYEQYF.

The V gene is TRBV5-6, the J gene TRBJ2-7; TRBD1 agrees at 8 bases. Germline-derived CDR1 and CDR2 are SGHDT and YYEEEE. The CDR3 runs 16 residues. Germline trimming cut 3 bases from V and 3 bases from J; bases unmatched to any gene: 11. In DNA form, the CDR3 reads TGTGCCAGCAGCTACGACAGGGGAGGTCTATTCTACGAGCAGTACTTC. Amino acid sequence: CASSYDRGGLFYEQYF.

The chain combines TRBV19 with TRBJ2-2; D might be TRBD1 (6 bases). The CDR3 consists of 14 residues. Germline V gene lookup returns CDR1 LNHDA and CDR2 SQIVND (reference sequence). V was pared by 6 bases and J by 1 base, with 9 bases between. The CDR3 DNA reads TGTGCCAGTAGGAGCAGGGGGAACACCGGGGAGCTGTTTTTT. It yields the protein CASRSRGNTGELFF.

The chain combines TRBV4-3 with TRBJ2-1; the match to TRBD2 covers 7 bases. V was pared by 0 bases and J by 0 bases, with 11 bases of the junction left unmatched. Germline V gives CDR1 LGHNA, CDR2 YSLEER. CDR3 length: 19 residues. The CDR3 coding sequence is TGCGCCAGCAGCCAAGATGGGCTAGCGGAAGAGAGCTCCTACAATGAGCAGTTCTTC. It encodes CASSQDGLAEESSYNEQFF.

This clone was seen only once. CDR3 coding DNA: TGTGCCAGCACCCACCCAACATCCCCTGGGGAGAACACTGAAGCTTTCTTT. This translates into CASTHPTSPGENTEAFF. This chain joins TRBV27 and TRBJ1-1; no clear D gene. Germline V gene lookup returns CDR1 MNHEY and CDR2 SMNVEV (reference sequence). This CDR3 contains 17 residues. V was trimmed by 7 bases and J by 1 base, leaving 22 bases between them.

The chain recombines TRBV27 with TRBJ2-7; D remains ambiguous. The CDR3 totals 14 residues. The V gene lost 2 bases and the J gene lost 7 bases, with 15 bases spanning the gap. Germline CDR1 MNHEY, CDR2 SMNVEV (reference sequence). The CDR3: CASSLKQIPTEQYF. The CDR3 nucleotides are TGTGCCAGCAGTTTAAAACAAATACCCACGGAGCAGTACTTC.

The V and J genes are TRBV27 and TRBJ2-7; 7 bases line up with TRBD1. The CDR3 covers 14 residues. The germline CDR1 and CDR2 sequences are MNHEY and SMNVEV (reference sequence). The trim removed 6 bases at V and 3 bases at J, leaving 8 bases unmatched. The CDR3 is CASSRGDRVYEQYF. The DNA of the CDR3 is TGTGCCAGCAGCCGCGGTGACAGGGTCTACGAGCAGTACTTC.

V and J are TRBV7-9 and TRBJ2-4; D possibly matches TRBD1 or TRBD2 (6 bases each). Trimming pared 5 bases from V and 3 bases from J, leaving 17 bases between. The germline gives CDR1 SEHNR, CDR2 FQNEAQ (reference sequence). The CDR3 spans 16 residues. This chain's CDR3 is CASSPRGTQFKNIQYF. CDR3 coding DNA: TGTGCCAGCAGCCCCCGCGGGACACAATTCAAAAACATTCAGTACTTC.

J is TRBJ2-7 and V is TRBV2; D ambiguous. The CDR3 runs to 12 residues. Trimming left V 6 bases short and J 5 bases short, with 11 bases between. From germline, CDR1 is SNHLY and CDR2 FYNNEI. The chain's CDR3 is CASRGGPDEQYF. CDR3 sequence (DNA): TGTGCCAGCAGGGGTGGGCCAGACGAGCAGTACTTC. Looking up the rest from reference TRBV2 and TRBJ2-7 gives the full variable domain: EPEVTQTPSHQVTQMGQEVILRCVPISNHLYFYWYRQILGQKVEFLVSFYNNEISEKSEIFDDQFSVERPDGSNFTLKIRSTKLEDSAMYFCASRGGPDEQYFGPGTRLTVT.

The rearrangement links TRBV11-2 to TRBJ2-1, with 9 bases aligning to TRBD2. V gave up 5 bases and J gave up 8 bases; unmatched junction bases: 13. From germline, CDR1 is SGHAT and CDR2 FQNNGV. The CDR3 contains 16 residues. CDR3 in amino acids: CASSPLSGLAGDEQFF. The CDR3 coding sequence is TGTGCCAGCAGCCCCCTATCGGGACTAGCCGGGGATGAGCAGTTCTTC.

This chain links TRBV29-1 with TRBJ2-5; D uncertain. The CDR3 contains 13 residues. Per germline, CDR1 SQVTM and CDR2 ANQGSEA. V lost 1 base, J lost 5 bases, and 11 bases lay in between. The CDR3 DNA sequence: TGCAGCGTTGAAGGAGGTTATGCGGAGACCCAGTACTTC. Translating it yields CSVEGGYAETQYF.